This T cell receptor (beta chain) was sequenced in a study of graft-versus-host responses after intestinal transplantation. On the study more broadly: Recipients got multivisceral, liver-intestinal, or isolated intestinal transplants. Anti-thymocyte globulin induction preceded two to four years of tacrolimus and steroid maintenance in all recipients.

V shed 4 bases, J shed 0 bases, and the junction held 10 bases outside the gene matches. Germline CDR1 reads SGHRS; CDR2 reads YFSETQ. The CDR3 extends over 18 amino acids. Study-wide results and limits: Ileal or blood samples showed some GvH clones first, and such clones were also found in recipient marrow. An association linked early post-transplant HvG declines with peak circulating GvH clone levels.

Libraries were prepared by immunoSEQ multiplex PCR; TCRdb keeps only in-frame clonotypes and omits some of them. Counted here are tens of thousands of clones, 90% to 95% occurring once; the ten biggest clones make up more than 0.095%. Points on this clone: Its antigen is not identified.

The TCR originated in a human donor who received an intestinal transplant. The rearrangement uses TRBV5-1 and TRBJ2-3; 11 positions match TRBD2. The sample consisted of unstimulated CD4+ T cells sorted from spleen or lymph node cells, taken before intestinal transplant. The CDR3 DNA reads TGCGCCAGCAGCGCCTCTAGCGGGGGGACACCTAGCACAGATACGCAGTATTTT. Translation gives CASSASSGGTPSTDTQYF.